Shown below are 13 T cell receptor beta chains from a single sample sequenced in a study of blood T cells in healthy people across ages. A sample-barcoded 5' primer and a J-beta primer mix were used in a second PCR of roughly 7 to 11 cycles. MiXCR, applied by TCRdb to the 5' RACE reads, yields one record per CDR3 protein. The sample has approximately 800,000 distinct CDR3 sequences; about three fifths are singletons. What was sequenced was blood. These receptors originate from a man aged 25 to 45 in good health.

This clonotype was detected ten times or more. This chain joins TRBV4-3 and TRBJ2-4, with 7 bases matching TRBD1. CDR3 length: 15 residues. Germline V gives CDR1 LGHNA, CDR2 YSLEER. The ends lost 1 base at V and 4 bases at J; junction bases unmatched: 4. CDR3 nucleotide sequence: TGCGCCAGCAGCCAAGTCCCGGGACAGAAAAACATTCAGTACTTC. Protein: CASSQVPGQKNIQYF.

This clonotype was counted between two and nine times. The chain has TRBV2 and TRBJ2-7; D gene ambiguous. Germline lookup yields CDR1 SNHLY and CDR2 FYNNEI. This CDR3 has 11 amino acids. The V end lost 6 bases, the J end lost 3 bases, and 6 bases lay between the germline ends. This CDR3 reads CASRTLYEQYF. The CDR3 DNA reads TGTGCCAGCAGGACCCTCTACGAGCAGTACTTC.

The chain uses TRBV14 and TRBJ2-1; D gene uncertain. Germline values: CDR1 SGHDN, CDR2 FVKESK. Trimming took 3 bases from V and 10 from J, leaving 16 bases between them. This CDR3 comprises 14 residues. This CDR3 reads CASSQDLGSDEQFF. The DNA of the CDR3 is TGTGCCAGCAGCCAGGATCTAGGTTCCGACGAGCAGTTCTTC.

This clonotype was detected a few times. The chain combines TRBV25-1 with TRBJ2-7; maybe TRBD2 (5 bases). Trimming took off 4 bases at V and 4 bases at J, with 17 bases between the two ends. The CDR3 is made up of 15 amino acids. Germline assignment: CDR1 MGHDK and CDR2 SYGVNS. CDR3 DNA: TGTGCCAGCAGTGTGGGGAGCAGATTGGTTTACGAGCAGTACTTC. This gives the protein CASSVGSRLVYEQYF.

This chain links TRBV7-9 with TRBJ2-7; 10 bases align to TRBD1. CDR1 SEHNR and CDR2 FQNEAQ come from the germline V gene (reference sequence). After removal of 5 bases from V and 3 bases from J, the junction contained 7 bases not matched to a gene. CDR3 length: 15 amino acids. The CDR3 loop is CASSPRQGANYEQYF. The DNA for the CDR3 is TGTGCCAGCAGCCCTAGACAGGGGGCAAACTACGAGCAGTACTTC.

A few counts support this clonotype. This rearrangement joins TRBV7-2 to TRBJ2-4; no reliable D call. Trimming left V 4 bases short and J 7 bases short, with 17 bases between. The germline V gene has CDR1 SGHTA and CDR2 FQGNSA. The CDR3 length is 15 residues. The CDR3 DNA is TGTGCCAGCAGCTCTAACGGTGGGTTTGAGAACATTCAGTACTTC. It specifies CASSSNGGFENIQYF.

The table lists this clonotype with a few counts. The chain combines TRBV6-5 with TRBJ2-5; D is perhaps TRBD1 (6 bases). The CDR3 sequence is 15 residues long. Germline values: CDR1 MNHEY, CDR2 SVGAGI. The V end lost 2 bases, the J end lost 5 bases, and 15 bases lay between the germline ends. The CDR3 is CASSYRRGGLETQYF. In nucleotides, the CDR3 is TGTGCCAGCAGTTACCGCAGGGGCGGATTGGAGACCCAGTACTTC.

In nucleotides, the CDR3 is TGCAGTGCTAGTTCCCCAGGGGAGATCGAAGCAGATACGCAGTATTTT. As protein: CSASSPGEIEADTQYF. V gene TRBV20-1 combines with J gene TRBJ2-3, with D maybe TRBD1 (6 bases). The germline gives CDR1 DFQATT, CDR2 SNEGSKA (reference sequence). V lost 3 bases and J lost 4, with 20 bases in between. The CDR3 is 16 residues long.

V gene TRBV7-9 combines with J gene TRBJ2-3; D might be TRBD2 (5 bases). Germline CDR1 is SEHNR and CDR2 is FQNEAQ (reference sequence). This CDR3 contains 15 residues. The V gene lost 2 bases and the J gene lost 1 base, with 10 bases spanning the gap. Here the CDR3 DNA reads TGTGCCAGCAGCTTATTTCCCGGGGGCACAGATACGCAGTATTTT. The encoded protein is CASSLFPGGTDTQYF.

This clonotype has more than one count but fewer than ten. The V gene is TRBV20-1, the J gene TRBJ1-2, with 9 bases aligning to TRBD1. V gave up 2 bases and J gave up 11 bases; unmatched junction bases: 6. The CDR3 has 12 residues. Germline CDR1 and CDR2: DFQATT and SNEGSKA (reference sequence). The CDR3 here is CSARQGQGGYTF. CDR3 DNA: TGCAGTGCTAGACAGGGACAGGGTGGTTACACCTTC.

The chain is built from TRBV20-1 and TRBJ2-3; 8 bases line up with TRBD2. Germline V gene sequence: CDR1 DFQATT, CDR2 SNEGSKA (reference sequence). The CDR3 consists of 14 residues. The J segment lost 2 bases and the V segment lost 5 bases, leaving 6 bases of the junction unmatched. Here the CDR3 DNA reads TGCAGTGCTTTTAGCGGGGAGTTCACAGATACGCAGTATTTT. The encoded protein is CSAFSGEFTDTQYF.

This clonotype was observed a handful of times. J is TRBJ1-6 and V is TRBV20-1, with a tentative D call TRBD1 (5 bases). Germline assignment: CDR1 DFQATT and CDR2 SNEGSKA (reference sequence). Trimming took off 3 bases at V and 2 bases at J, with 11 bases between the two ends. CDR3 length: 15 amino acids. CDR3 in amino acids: CSASQGGTYNSPLHF. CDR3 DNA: TGCAGTGCTAGTCAGGGAGGGACCTATAATTCACCCCTCCACTTT.

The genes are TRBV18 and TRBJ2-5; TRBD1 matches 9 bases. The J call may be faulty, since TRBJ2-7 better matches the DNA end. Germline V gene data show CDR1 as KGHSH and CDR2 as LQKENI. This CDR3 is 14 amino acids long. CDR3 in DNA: TGTGCCAGCTCACCAGGGACAGGGATGGACGAGCAGTACTTC. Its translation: CASSPGTGMDEQYF.